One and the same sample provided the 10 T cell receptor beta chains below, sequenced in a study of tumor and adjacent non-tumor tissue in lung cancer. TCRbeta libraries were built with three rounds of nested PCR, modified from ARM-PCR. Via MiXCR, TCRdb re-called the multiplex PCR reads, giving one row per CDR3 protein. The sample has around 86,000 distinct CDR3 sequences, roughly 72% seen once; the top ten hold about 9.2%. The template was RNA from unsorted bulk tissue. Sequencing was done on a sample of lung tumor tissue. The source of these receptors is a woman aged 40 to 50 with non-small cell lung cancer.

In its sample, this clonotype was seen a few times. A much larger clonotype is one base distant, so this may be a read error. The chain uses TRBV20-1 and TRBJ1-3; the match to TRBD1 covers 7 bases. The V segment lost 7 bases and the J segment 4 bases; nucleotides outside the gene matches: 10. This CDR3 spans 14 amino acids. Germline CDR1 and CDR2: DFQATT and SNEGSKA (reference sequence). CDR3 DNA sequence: TGCAGTGTCCAGCAGGGGGGGACGGGAAACACCATATATTTT. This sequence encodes CSVQQGGTGNTIYF.

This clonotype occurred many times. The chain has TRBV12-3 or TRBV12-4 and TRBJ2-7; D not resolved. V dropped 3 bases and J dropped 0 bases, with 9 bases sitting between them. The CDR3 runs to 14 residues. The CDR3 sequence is CASSFGPNSYEQYF. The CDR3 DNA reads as TGTGCCAGCAGTTTTGGACCAAACTCCTACGAGCAGTACTTC.

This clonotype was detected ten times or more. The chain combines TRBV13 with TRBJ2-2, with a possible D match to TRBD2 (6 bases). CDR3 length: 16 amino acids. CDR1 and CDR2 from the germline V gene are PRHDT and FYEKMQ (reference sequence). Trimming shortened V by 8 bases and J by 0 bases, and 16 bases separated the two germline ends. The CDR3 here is CASRRRAEANTGELFF. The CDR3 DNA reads TGTGCCAGCCGAAGGAGGGCAGAAGCGAACACCGGGGAGCTGTTTTTT.

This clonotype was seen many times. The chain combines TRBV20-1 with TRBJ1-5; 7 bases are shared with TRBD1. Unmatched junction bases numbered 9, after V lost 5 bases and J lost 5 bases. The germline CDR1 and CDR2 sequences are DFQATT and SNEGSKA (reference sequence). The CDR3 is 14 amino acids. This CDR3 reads CSAWTGEIDQPQHF. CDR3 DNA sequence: TGCAGTGCTTGGACAGGCGAAATAGATCAGCCCCAGCATTTT.

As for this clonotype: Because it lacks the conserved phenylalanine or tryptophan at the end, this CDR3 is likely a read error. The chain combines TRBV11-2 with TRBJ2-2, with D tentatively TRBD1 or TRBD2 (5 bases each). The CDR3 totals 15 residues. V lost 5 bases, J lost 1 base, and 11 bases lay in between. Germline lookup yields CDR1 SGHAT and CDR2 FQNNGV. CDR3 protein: CASSPERGNTGELFY. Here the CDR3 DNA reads TGTGCCAGCAGCCCCGAGAGGGGGAACACCGGGGAGCTGTTTTAT.

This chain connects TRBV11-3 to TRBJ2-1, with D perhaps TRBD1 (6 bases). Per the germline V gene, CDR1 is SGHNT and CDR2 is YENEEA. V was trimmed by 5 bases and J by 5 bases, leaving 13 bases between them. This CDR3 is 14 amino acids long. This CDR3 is CASSPGEGDNEQFF. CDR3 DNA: TGTGCCAGCAGCCCCGGTGAGGGGGACAATGAGCAGTTCTTC.

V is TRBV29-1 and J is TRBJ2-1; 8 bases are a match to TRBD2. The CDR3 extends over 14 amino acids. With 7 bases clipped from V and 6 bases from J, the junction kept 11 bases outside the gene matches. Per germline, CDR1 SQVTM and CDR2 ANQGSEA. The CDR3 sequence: CSDVRLASSNEQFF. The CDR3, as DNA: TGCAGCGATGTTAGACTAGCGAGCTCCAATGAGCAGTTCTTC.

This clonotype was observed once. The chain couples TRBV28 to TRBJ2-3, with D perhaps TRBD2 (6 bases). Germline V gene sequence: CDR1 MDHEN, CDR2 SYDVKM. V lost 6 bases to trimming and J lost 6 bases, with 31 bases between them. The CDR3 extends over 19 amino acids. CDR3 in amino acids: CASSLDGPQLSGSCDTQYF. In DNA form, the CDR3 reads TGTGCCAGCAGCCTCGACGGACCTCAACTGTCCGGGAGTTGCGATACGCAGTATTTT.

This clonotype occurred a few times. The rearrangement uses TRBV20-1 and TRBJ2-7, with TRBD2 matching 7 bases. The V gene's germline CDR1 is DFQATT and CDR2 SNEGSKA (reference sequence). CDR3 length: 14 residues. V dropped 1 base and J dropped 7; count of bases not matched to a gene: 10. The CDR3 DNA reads TGCAGTGCTAGAGGCCCTAGCGGTAACTATGAGCAGTACTTC. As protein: CSARGPSGNYEQYF.

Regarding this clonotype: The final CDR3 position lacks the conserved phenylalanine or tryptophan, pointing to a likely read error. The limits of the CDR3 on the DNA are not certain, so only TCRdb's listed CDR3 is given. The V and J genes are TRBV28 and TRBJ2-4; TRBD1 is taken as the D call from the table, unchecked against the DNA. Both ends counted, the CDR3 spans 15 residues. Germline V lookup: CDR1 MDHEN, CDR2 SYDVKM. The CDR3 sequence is CASSLSGTTKNIQCS.